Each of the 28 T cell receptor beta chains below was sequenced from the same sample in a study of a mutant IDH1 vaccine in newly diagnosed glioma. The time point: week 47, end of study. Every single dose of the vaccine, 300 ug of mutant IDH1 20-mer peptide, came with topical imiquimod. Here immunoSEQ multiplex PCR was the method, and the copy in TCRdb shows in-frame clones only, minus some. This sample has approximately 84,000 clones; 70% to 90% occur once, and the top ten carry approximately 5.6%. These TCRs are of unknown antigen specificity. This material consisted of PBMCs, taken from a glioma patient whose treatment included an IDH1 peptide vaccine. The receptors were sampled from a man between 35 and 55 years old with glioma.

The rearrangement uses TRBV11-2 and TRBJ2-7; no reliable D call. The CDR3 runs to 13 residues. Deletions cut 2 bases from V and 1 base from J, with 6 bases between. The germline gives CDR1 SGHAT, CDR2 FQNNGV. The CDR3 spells CASSLSLSYEQYF. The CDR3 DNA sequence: TGTGCCAGCAGCTTATCCCTTTCCTACGAGCAGTACTTC.

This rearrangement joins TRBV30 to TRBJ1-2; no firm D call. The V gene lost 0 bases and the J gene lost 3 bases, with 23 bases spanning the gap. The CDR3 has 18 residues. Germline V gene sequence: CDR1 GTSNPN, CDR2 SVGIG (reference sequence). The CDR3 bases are TGTGCCTGGAGTGTACGGGCTAGGCTCCGGAGTTGGGACTATGGCTACACCTTC. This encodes CAWSVRARLRSWDYGYTF.

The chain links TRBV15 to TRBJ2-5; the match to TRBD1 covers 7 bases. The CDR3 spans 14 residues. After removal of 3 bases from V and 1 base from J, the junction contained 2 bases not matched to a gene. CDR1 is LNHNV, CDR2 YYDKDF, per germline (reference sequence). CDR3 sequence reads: CATSRGDSQETQYF. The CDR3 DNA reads TGTGCCACCAGCAGGGGGGACAGCCAAGAGACCCAGTACTTC.

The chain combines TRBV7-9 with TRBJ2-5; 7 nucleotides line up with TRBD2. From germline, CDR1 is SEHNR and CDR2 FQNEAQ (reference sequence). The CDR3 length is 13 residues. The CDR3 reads CATRAGERETQYF. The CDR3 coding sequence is TGTGCGACCCGTGCGGGAGAGAGAGAGACCCAGTACTTC. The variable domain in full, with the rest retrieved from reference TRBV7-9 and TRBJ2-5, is DTGVSQNPRHKITKRGQNVTFRCDPISEHNRLYWYRQTLGQGPEFLTYFQNEAQLEKSRLLSDRFSAERPKGSFSTLEIQRTEQGDSAMYLCATRAGERETQYFGPGTRLLVL.

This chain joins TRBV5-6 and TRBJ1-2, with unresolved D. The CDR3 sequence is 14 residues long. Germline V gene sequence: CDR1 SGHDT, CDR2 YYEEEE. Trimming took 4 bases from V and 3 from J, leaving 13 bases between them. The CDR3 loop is CASSVGPLDYGYTF. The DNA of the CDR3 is TGTGCCAGCAGCGTCGGGCCGCTTGACTATGGCTACACCTTC.

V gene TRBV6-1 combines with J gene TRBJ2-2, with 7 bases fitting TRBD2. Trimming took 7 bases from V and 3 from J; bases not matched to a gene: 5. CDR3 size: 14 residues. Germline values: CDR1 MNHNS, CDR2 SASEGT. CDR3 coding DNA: TGTGCCAGCATGGGGAGGGCGTACACCGGGGAGCTGTTTTTT. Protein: CASMGRAYTGELFF.

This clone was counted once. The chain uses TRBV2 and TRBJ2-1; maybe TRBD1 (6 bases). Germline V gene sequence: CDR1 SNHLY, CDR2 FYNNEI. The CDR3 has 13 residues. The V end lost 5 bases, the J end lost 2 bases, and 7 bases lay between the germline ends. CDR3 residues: CASSRDTYNEQFF. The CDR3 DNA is TGTGCCAGCAGTCGGGACACCTACAATGAGCAGTTCTTC. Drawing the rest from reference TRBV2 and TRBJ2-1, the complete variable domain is EPEVTQTPSHQVTQMGQEVILRCVPISNHLYFYWYRQILGQKVEFLVSFYNNEISEKSEIFDDQFSVERPDGSNFTLKIRSTKLEDSAMYFCASSRDTYNEQFFGPGTRLTVL.

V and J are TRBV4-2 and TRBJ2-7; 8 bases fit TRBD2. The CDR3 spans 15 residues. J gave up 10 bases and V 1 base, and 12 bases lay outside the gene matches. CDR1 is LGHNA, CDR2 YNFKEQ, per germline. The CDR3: CASSQVGSGAQSQYF. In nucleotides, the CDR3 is TGTGCCAGCAGCCAAGTCGGTAGCGGGGCCCAATCCCAGTACTTC.

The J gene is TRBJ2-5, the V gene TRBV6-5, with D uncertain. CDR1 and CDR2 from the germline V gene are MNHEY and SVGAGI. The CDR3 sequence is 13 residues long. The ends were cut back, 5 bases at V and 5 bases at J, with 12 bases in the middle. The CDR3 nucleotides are TGTGCCAGCAGTCGAAGGGATTCCGAGACCCAGTACTTC. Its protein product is CASSRRDSETQYF.

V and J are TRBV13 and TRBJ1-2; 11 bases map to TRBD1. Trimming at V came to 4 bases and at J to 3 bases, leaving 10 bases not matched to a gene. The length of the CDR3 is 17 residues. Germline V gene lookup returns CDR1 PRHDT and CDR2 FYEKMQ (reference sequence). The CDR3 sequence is CASSSPRDRGSDYGYTF. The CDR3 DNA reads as TGTGCCAGCAGCTCACCCCGGGACAGGGGGTCCGACTATGGCTACACCTTC.

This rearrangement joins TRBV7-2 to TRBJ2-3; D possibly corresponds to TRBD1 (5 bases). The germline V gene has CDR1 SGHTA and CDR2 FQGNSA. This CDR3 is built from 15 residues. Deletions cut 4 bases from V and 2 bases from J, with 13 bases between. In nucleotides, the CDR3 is TGTGCCAGCAGCTCAGGGCCCCATTCCACAGATACGCAGTATTTT. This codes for CASSSGPHSTDTQYF.

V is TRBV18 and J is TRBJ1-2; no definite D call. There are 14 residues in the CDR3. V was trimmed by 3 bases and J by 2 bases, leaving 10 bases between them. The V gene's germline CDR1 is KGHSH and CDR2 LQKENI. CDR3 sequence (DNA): TGTGCCAGCTCACCGGGAGGGCCCAACTATGGCTACACCTTC. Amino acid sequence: CASSPGGPNYGYTF.

This CDR3 reads CASCISRGNTEAFF. The CDR3 coding sequence is TGTGCCAGCTGCATCTCTCGGGGGAACACTGAAGCTTTCTTT. The genes are TRBV7-3 and TRBJ1-1; D call uncertain. CDR1 and CDR2 from the germline V gene are SGHTA and FQGTGA. Trimming removed 8 bases at V and 1 base at J, with 14 bases between. The CDR3 length is 14 residues.

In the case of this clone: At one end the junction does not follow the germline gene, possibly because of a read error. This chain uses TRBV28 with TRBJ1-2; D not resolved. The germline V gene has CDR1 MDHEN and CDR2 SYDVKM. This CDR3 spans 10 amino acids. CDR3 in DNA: TGTGCCAGCAGTTTTCAATCGGTACCCTTC. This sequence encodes CASSFQSVPF.

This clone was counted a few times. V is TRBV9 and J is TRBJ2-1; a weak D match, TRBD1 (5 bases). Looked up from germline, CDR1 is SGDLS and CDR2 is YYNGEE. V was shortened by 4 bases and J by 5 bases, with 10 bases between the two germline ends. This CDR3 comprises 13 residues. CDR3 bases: TGTGCCAGCAGCTTAGGACAAGACAATGAGCAGTTCTTC. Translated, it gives CASSLGQDNEQFF.

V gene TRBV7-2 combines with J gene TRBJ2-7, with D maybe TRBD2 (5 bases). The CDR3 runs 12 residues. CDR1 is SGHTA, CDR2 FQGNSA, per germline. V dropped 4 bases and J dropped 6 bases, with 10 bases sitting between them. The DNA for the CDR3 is TGTGCCAGCAGCTCCCTACGGGGCGAGCAGTACTTC. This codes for CASSSLRGEQYF.

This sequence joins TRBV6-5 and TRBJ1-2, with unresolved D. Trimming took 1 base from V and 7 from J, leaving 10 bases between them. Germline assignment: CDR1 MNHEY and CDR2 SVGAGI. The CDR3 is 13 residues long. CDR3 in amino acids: CASSYYPRVGYTF. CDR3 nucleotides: TGTGCCAGCAGTTACTACCCGAGGGTTGGCTACACCTTC.

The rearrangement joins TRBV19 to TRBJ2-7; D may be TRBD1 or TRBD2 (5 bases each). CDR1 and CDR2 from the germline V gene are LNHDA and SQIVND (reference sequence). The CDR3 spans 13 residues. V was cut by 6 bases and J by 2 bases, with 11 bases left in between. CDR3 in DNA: TGTGCCAGTAGGCTCGGGGCTACCTACGAGCAGTACTTC. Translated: CASRLGATYEQYF. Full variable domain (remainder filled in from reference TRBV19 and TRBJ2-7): DGGITQSPKYLFRKEGQNVTLSCEQNLNHDAMYWYRQDPGQGLRLIYYSQIVNDFQKGDIAEGYSVSREKKESFPLTVTSAQKNPTAFYLCASRLGATYEQYFGPGTRLTVT.

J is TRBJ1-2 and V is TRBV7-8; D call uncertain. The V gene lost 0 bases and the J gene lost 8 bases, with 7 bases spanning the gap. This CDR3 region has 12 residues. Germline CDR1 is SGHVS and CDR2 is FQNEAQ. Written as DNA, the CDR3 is TGTGCCAGCAGCTTAGCTGGGGAAGGCTACACCTTC. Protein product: CASSLAGEGYTF.

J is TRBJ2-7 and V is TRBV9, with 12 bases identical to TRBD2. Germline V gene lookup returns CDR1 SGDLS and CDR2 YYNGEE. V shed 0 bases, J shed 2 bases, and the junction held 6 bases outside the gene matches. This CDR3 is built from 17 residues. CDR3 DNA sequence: TGTGCCAGCAGCGTAGCTCCGGCTAGCGGGAGGGCCTACGAGCAGTACTTC. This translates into CASSVAPASGRAYEQYF.

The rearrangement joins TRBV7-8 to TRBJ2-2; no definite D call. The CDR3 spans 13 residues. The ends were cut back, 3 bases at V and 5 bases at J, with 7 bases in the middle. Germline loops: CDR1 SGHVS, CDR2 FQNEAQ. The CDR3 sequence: CASSFRATGELFF. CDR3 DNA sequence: TGTGCCAGCAGCTTCCGGGCGACCGGGGAGCTGTTTTTT.

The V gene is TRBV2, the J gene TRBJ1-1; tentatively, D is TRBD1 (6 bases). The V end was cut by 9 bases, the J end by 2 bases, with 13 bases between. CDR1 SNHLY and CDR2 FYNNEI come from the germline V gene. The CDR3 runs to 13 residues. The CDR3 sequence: CASEQDSNTEAFF. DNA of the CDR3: TGTGCCAGTGAACAGGACAGTAACACTGAAGCTTTCTTT.

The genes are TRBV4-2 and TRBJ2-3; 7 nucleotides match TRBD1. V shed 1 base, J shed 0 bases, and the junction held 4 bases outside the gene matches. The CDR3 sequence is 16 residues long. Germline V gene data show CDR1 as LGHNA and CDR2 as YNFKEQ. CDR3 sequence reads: CASSQVRDRSTDTQYF. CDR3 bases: TGTGCCAGCAGCCAAGTTCGGGACAGAAGCACAGATACGCAGTATTTT.

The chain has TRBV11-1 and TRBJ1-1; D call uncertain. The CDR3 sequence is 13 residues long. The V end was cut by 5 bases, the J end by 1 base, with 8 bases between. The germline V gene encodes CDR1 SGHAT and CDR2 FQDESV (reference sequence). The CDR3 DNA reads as TGTGCCAGCAGCGCCGACTGGAACACTGAAGCTTTCTTT. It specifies CASSADWNTEAFF.

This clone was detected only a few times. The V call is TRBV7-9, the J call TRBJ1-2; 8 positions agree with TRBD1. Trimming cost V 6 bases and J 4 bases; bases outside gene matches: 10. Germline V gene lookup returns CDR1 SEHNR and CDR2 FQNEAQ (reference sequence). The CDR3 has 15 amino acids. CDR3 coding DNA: TGTGCCAGCAGGGACAGCAGGGGGCGAGTCTATGGCTACACCTTC. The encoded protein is CASRDSRGRVYGYTF.

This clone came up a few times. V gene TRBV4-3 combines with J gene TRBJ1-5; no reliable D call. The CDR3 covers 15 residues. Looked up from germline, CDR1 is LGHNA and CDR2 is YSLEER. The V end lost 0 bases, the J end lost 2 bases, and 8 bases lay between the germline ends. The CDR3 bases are TGCGCCAGCAGCCAAGATTACGGTCGCAATCAGCCCCAGCATTTT. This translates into CASSQDYGRNQPQHF.

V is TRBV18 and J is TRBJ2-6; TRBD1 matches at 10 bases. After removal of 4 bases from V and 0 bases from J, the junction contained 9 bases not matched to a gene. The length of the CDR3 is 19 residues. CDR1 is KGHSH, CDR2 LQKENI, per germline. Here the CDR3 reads CASSQLTGGEGSGANVLTF. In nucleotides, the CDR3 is TGTGCCAGCTCACAATTGACAGGGGGCGAGGGCTCTGGGGCCAACGTCCTGACTTTC.

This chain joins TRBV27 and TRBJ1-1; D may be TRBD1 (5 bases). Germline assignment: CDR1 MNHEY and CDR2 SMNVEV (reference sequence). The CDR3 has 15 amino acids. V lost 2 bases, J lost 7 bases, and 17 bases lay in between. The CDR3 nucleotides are TGTGCCAGCAGTTTAGTGGCAGGGTCCCTTCTTGAAGCTTTCTTT. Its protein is CASSLVAGSLLEAFF.